The 8 T cell receptor beta chains below were found in one sample sequenced in a study of early T cells in non-severe SARS-CoV-2 infection. TCRdb redid the calling of the 5' RACE reads with MiXCR, one entry per CDR3 protein. The table shows 75,000 to 90,000 distinct CDR3 sequences, with around 14% occurring only once. Specimen: whole blood. The receptors come from an adult who was a healthcare worker with PCR-confirmed SARS-CoV-2 infection or an uninfected control (not recorded which).

Details on this clonotype: This clone may be a read error of a much larger clone one base away. The chain combines TRBV7-9 with TRBJ2-1, with D uncertain. Germline loops: CDR1 SEHNR, CDR2 FQNEAQ (reference sequence). This CDR3 comprises 12 residues. DNA of the CDR3: TGTGTCAGCAGCCGATCTTCAAACGAGCAGTTCTTC. Translation gives CVSSRSSNEQFF.

This clonotype was counted between two and nine times. V gene TRBV20-1 combines with J gene TRBJ2-5; D remains unclear. Germline V gives CDR1 DFQATT, CDR2 SNEGSKA (reference sequence). Trimming removed 6 bases from V and 0 bases from J, with 11 bases in between. The CDR3 spans 13 residues. CDR3 sequence reads: CSARPNYQETQYF. CDR3 sequence (DNA): TGCAGTGCGCGCCCGAACTACCAAGAGACCCAGTACTTC.

The J gene is TRBJ2-7, the V gene TRBV7-6; D is possibly TRBD1 (5 bases). V dropped 4 bases and J dropped 6 bases, with 13 bases sitting between them. This CDR3 is built from 13 residues. Per the germline V gene, CDR1 is SGHVS and CDR2 is FNYEAQ. For the CDR3, the DNA is TGTGCCAGCAGCTCCTTTCAGGGCGGCGAGCAGTACTTC. It encodes CASSSFQGGEQYF.

This clonotype was recorded a few times. The chain couples TRBV11-2 to TRBJ2-5; 10 positions agree with TRBD2. The V and J ends lost 3 bases and 4 bases, in that order; junction bases with no gene match: 5. This CDR3 has 15 residues. Germline V lookup: CDR1 SGHAT, CDR2 FQNNGV. The CDR3, as DNA: TGTGCCAGCAGCTTCGGACTAGCGGTAGGAGAGACCCAGTACTTC. Amino acids: CASSFGLAVGETQYF. The whole variable domain, remainder taken from reference TRBV11-2 and TRBJ2-5, is EAGVAQSPRYKIIEKRQSVAFWCNPISGHATLYWYQQILGQGPKLLIQFQNNGVVDDSQLPKDRFSAERLKGVDSTLKIQPAKLEDSAVYLCASSFGLAVGETQYFGPGTRLLVL.

This clonotype was seen more than once but under ten times. V usage is TRBV12-3 or TRBV12-4 and J usage is TRBJ2-1; 9 bases are a match to TRBD2. The CDR3 is 16 residues long. Unmatched junction bases numbered 8, after V lost 0 bases and J lost 8 bases. The CDR3 DNA reads TGTGCCAGCAGTTTAGCGCTGGTTAGCGGGAGCGATGAGCAGTTCTTC. This gives the protein CASSLALVSGSDEQFF.

The J gene is TRBJ1-2, the V gene TRBV2; the D gene is possibly TRBD1 (6 bases). The CDR3 is 12 residues long. Germline V gene sequence: CDR1 SNHLY, CDR2 FYNNEI. V was pared by 9 bases and J by 6 bases, with 14 bases between. CDR3 loop: CASSGQLDGYTF. CDR3 nucleotides: TGTGCCAGTTCCGGACAGTTGGATGGCTACACCTTC.

The rearrangement uses TRBV11-2 and TRBJ1-1; 8 positions agree with TRBD1. Trimming at V came to 4 bases and at J to 8 bases, leaving 6 bases not matched to a gene. Germline V gene data show CDR1 as SGHAT and CDR2 as FQNNGV. The CDR3 has 13 residues. The CDR3 reads CASSYLTGDEAFF. The CDR3 bases are TGTGCCAGCAGCTACCTGACAGGGGACGAAGCTTTCTTT.

This clonotype turned up a few times. The chain joins TRBV3-1 to TRBJ1-2, with 8 nucleotides matching TRBD1. In germline, CDR1 is LGHDT, CDR2 YNNKEL (reference sequence). The CDR3 is made up of 16 amino acids. The junction had 6 bases not matched to a gene; V was cut back by 0 bases and J by 3 bases. CDR3 residues: CASSQDSTGDDYGYTF. The CDR3 bases are TGTGCCAGCAGCCAAGATTCGACAGGGGATGACTATGGCTACACCTTC.